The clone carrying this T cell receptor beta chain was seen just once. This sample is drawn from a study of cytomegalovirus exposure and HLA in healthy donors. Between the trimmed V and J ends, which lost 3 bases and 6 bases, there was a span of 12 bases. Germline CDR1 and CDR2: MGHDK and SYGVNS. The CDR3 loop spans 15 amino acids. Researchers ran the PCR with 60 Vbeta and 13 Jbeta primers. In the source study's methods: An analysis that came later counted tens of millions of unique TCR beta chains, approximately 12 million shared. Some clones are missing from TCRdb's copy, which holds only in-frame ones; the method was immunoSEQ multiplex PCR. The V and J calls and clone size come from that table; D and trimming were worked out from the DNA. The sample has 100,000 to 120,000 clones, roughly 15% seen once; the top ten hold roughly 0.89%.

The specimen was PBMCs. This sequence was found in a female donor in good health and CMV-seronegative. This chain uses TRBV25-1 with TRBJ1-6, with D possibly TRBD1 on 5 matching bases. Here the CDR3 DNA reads TGTGCCAGCAGTGAGTCTGGGACTGCTAATTCACCCCTCCACTTT. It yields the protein CASSESGTANSPLHF.